This entry lists 14 T cell receptor beta chains sequenced from one sample in a study of blood T cell repertoires in COVID-19. Measured with immunoSEQ multiplex PCR; TCRdb has only the in-frame clones, and not every one. The sample lists around 270,000 clones, under 90% occurring once. The sample taken for sequencing was peripheral blood. These receptors all stem from a man aged 60 to 75 with acute or convalescent COVID-19.

The V call is TRBV6-5, the J call TRBJ1-3, with TRBD1 as a possible D gene (6 bases). CDR3 length equals 14 residues. CDR1 is MNHEY and CDR2 is SVGAGI in the germline V gene. Trimming took off 7 bases at V and 4 bases at J, with 14 bases between the two ends. The CDR3 coding sequence is TGTGCCAGCAAGGACACAGGGAGCGGAAACACCATATATTTT. Protein product: CASKDTGSGNTIYF.

The V gene is TRBV6-5, the J gene TRBJ2-7, with 10 bases identical to TRBD2. The V and J ends lost 8 bases and 6 bases, in that order; junction bases with no gene match: 7. The CDR3 runs to 13 residues. The germline V gene has CDR1 MNHEY and CDR2 SVGAGI. The CDR3 coding sequence is TGTGCCAGCCGAGCTAGCGGGAGTGTCGAGCAGTACTTC. It codes for CASRASGSVEQYF.

The chain combines TRBV7-9 with TRBJ2-2, with 8 bases lining up with TRBD1. The CDR3 is made up of 18 amino acids. V was clipped by 1 base and J by 1 base; unmatched bases: 8. Germline CDR1 reads SEHNR; CDR2 reads FQNEAQ (reference sequence). CDR3 residues: CASSLGPPGTGNTGELFF. The CDR3 DNA sequence: TGTGCCAGCAGCTTAGGGCCACCCGGGACAGGGAACACCGGGGAGCTGTTTTTT.

As DNA, the CDR3 is TGCACCAGCAGCCAAGATCGGGGGTTGCAGCCCCAGCATTTT. Its protein product is CTSSQDRGLQPQHF. The rearrangement links TRBV1 to TRBJ1-5. TRBV1 is listed as a pseudogene. The CDR3 covers 14 residues.

This clone showed up just once. The gene calls are TRBV3-1 (or the pseudogene TRBV3-2) and TRBJ2-1; TRBD2 matches at 13 bases. CDR1 and CDR2 from the germline V gene are LGHDT and YNNKEL (reference sequence). V gave up 5 bases and J gave up 8 bases; unmatched junction bases: 18. This CDR3 region has 19 residues. In DNA, the CDR3 is TGTGCCAGCAGCACCCTCTATCCGACTAGCGGGGGGAAGGGCGATGAGCAGTTCTTC. Translated: CASSTLYPTSGGKGDEQFF.

The CDR3 protein is CASNKMQGWQGYTF. Here the CDR3 DNA reads TGTGCCAGCAATAAGATGCAGGGGTGGCAAGGCTACACCTTC. The gene calls are TRBV2 and TRBJ1-2; TRBD1 might be the D (6 bases). CDR3 size: 14 residues. The germline V gene has CDR1 SNHLY and CDR2 FYNNEI. The germline V and J ends were trimmed by 7 bases and 8 bases, with 20 bases remaining between them.

The chain carries TRBV6-6 and TRBJ1-2; maybe TRBD1 (5 bases). Per germline, CDR1 MNHNY and CDR2 SVGAGI (reference sequence). This CDR3 has 15 amino acids. The V and J ends lost 0 bases and 3 bases respectively, with 11 bases between them. The CDR3 region is CASSYSVPRDYGYTF. CDR3 nucleotide sequence: TGTGCCAGCAGTTACTCGGTCCCCAGGGACTATGGCTACACCTTC.

The chain recombines TRBV19 with TRBJ1-1; 7 nucleotides line up with TRBD1. The CDR3 is 15 amino acids. Germline loops: CDR1 LNHDA, CDR2 SQIVND (reference sequence). Trimming removed 6 bases from V and 0 bases from J; junction bases left unmatched: 7. CDR3 in amino acids: CASRTGQLMNTEAFF. Here the CDR3 DNA reads TGTGCCAGTAGGACGGGACAGCTAATGAACACTGAAGCTTTCTTT.

The chain links TRBV6-5 to TRBJ1-2; TRBD1 aligns across 7 bases. Germline CDR1 MNHEY, CDR2 SVGAGI. V trimming: 6 bases; J trimming: 4 bases; junction bases outside the gene matches: 5. The CDR3 sequence is 13 residues long. The CDR3 here is CASSQGQLYGYTF. CDR3 nucleotide sequence: TGTGCCAGCAGCCAGGGACAGCTCTATGGCTACACCTTC.

The chain recombines TRBV5-6 with TRBJ1-2; D unresolved. Germline V gene data show CDR1 as SGHDT and CDR2 as YYEEEE. The CDR3 consists of 15 residues. The germline V and J ends were trimmed by 0 bases and 5 bases, with 14 bases remaining between them. The DNA of the CDR3 is TGTGCCAGCAGCTTGGGGGCCCGTTTATCTTATGGCTACACCTTC. It codes for CASSLGARLSYGYTF.

V is TRBV28 and J is TRBJ2-2, with TRBD2 identical over 7 bases. Germline CDR1 is MDHEN and CDR2 is SYDVKM. Trimming cost V 6 bases and J 7 bases; bases outside gene matches: 8. There are 14 residues in the CDR3. DNA of the CDR3: TGTGCCAGCAGAACGGGAGGAAGGATCGGGGAGCTGTTTTTT. Its translation is CASRTGGRIGELFF.

This chain connects TRBV7-9 to TRBJ2-1; TRBD1 aligns across 8 bases. Germline CDR1 and CDR2: SEHNR and FQNEAQ (reference sequence). V was pared by 2 bases and J by 7 bases, with 4 bases of the junction left unmatched. The CDR3 spans 14 residues. For the CDR3, the DNA is TGTGCCAGCAGCTTACAGGGGGCGGAGAATGAGCAGTTCTTC. Amino acids: CASSLQGAENEQFF. Drawing the rest from reference TRBV7-9 and TRBJ2-1, the complete variable domain is DTGVSQNPRHKITKRGQNVTFRCDPISEHNRLYWYRQTLGQGPEFLTYFQNEAQLEKSRLLSDRFSAERPKGSFSTLEIQRTEQGDSAMYLCASSLQGAENEQFFGPGTRLTVL.

This clone occurred a few times. The chain has TRBV5-1 and TRBJ1-5; 8 bases fit TRBD1. Germline CDR1 and CDR2: SGHRS and YFSETQ. The CDR3 has 17 amino acids. Trimming at V came to 3 bases and at J to 2 bases, leaving 10 bases not matched to a gene. CDR3 DNA: TGCGCCAGCAGCTCGGGGGTTCAGGGGGCGCGCAATCAGCCCCAGCATTTT. Its protein is CASSSGVQGARNQPQHF.

In DNA, the CDR3 is TGTGCCTGGAGTGTATCAGGGGAGACCCAGTACTTC. It specifies CAWSVSGETQYF. The chain couples TRBV30 to TRBJ2-5, with D tentatively TRBD1 (5 bases). CDR1 and CDR2 (germline): GTSNPN, SVGIG (reference sequence). Trimming took off 0 bases at V and 5 bases at J, with 7 bases between the two ends. CDR3 length: 12 residues.